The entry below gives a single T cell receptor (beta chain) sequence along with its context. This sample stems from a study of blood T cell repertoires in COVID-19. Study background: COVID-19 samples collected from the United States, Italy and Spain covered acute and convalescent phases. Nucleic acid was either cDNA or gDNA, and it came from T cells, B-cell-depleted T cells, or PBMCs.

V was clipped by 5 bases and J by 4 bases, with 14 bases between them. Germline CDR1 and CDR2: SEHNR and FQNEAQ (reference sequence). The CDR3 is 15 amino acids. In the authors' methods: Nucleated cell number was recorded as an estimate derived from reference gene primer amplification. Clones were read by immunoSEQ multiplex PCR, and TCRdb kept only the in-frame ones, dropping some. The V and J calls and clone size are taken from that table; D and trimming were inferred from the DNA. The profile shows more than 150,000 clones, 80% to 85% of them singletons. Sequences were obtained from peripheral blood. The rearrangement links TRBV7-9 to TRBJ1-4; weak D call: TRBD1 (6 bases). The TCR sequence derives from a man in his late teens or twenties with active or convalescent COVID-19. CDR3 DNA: TGTGCCAGCAGCCCCGAAGGGGGAAGTAATGAAAAACTGTTTTTT. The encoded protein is CASSPEGGSNEKLFF.